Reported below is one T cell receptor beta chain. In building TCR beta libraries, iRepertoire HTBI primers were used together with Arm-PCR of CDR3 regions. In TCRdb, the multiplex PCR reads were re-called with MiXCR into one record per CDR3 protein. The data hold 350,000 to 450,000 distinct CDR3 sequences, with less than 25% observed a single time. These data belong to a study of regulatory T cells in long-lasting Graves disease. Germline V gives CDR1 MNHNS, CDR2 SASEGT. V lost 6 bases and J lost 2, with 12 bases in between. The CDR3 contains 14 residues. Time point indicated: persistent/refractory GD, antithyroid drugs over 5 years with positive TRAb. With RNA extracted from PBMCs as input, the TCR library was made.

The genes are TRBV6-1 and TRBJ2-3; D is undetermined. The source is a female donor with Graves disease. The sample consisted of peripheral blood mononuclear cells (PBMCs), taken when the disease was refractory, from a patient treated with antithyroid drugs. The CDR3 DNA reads TGTGCCAGCAGACTACTCGGATACACAGATACGCAGTATTTT. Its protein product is CASRLLGYTDTQYF.